The rows below give T cell receptor beta chains drawn from one sample of a study of T cell responses to AZD1222 COVID-19 vaccine. Data came from immunoSEQ multiplex PCR; TCRdb stores just in-frame clones and leaves some out. The profile shows around 110,000 clones, 85% to 95% of them singletons. The sequencing used peripheral blood, collected on day 0 of AZD1222 vaccination. The receptors come from an adult in good health. Both conserved end residues are part of each CDR3. The D gene is left open where the match is weak. Expanded clones get a size class; other rows say once, few or many, or leave the size out.

TRBV2	TRBJ2-7	-	-	CASKGGLEQYF	TGTGCCAGCAAGGGGGGTCTGGAACAGTACTTC
TRBV19	TRBJ2-2	-	-	CASGGRGFAGELFF	TGTGCCAGTGGGGGACGGGGGTTCGCCGGGGAGCTGTTTTTT
TRBV23-1	TRBJ2-7	TRBD2	-	CASSPPSPGTRNYEQYF	TGCGCCAGCAGCCCCCCCTCCCCCGGGACTAGAAACTACGAGCAGTACTTC
TRBV19	TRBJ2-7	TRBD1	few	CASSPGQGGYEQYF	TGTGCCAGTAGTCCTGGACAGGGGGGCTACGAGCAGTACTTC
TRBV12-3/TRBV12-4	TRBJ2-1	-	-	CASSSYNEQFF	TGTGCCAGCAGTAGTTACAATGAGCAGTTCTTC
TRBV28	TRBJ1-3	-	-	CASSLGGVGNTIYF	TGTGCCAGCAGTTTAGGGGGTGTGGGAAACACCATATATTTT
TRBV27	TRBJ2-1	TRBD2	-	CASSYPSGENYNEQFF	TGTGCCAGCAGTTATCCTAGCGGGGAAAATTACAATGAGCAGTTCTTC
TRBV5-1	TRBJ1-5	-	-	CASSFPGASETYSNQPQHF	TGCGCCAGCAGCTTTCCGGGAGCCAGCGAAACCTATAGCAATCAGCCCCAGCATTTT
TRBV24-1	TRBJ1-2	-	-	CATSPGDYGYTF	TGTGCCACCAGTCCGGGGGACTATGGCTACACCTTC
TRBV18	TRBJ1-2	-	-	CASSPATDFYGYTF	TGTGCCAGCTCACCGGCTACAGATTTCTATGGCTACACCTTC
TRBV7-2	TRBJ2-7	-	-	CASSLGGQSSYEQYF	TGTGCCAGCAGCTTGGGGGGCCAGTCGTCCTACGAGCAGTACTTC
TRBV19	TRBJ2-3	-	-	CASSTYQHRADTQYF	TGTGCCAGTAGTACCTACCAGCACCGCGCAGATACGCAGTATTTT
TRBV6-5	TRBJ2-1	-	-	CASGERPRLGNEQFF	TGTGCCAGCGGGGAACGCCCCCGGTTGGGAAATGAGCAGTTCTTC
TRBV28	TRBJ1-1	-	once	CASENPGMNTEAFF	TGTGCCAGCGAAAATCCAGGGATGAACACTGAAGCTTTCTTT
TRBV10-3	TRBJ1-5	TRBD1	-	CAISRDSSGQPQHF	TGTGCCATCAGCCGGGACAGTTCAGGTCAGCCCCAGCATTTT